The 26 T cell receptor beta chains below come from one sample, sequenced in a study of blood T cell repertoires in COVID-19. The protocol was immunoSEQ multiplex PCR, while the TCRdb copy is restricted to in-frame clones and leaves out a portion. The sample records roughly 140,000 clones, 85% to 90% being singletons. Sequenced: peripheral blood. The receptors were gathered from a woman in her sixties with active COVID-19.

The chain couples TRBV9 to TRBJ1-3; 7 bases fit TRBD1. V shed 3 bases and J 0 bases; nucleotides not matched to a gene: 3. CDR3 length equals 15 residues. Germline V gene sequence: CDR1 SGDLS, CDR2 YYNGEE. The DNA of the CDR3 is TGTGCCAGCAGCGAACAGGGGATCTCTGGAAACACCATATATTTT. It encodes CASSEQGISGNTIYF.

The chain uses TRBV6-6 and TRBJ1-2; D might be TRBD1 (6 bases). This CDR3 contains 14 residues. Germline CDR1 MNHNY, CDR2 SVGAGI (reference sequence). V lost 4 bases, J lost 2 bases, and 11 bases lay in between. The DNA of the CDR3 is TGTGCCAGCAGTTTCGGACAGAACAACTATGGCTACACCTTC. Amino acids: CASSFGQNNYGYTF.

In DNA, the CDR3 is TGTGCCAGCAGCAAAGTTGGCTCTCGGCAGGGACAGGGAAGGAGCTCCTATAATTCACCCCTCCACTTT. Translation gives CASSKVGSRQGQGRSSYNSPLHF. The chain has TRBV21-1 and TRBJ1-6; TRBD1, the table's D call, was not compared with the DNA. TRBV21-1 represents a pseudogene. There are 23 residues in the CDR3.

The table lists this clone with a count of one. The rearrangement uses TRBV5-1 and TRBJ2-7, with 7 bases aligning to TRBD1. The CDR3 has 14 residues. Germline assignment: CDR1 SGHRS and CDR2 YFSETQ. The V segment lost 3 bases and the J segment 1 base; nucleotides outside the gene matches: 4. The CDR3 DNA reads TGCGCCAGCAGCTCCCGGGACAGTTCCTACGAGCAGTACTTC. This encodes CASSSRDSSYEQYF. Variable domain in full (rest from reference TRBV5-1 and TRBJ2-7): KAGVTQTPRYLIKTRGQQVTLSCSPISGHRSVSWYQQTPGQGLQFLFEYFSETQRNKGNFPGRFSGRQFSNSRSEMNVSTLELGDSALYLCASSSRDSSYEQYFGPGTRLTVT.

This chain connects TRBV2 to TRBJ2-3; tentatively, D is TRBD1 (5 bases). From germline, CDR1 is SNHLY and CDR2 FYNNEI. Trimming stripped 5 bases from V and 0 bases from J, with 12 bases between. This CDR3 is built from 15 residues. This CDR3 reads CASSPNRLSTDTQYF. In DNA form, the CDR3 reads TGTGCCAGCAGTCCAAACAGGCTTAGCACAGATACGCAGTATTTT.

This clone was seen just once. This chain connects TRBV19 to TRBJ2-7; 10 bases line up with TRBD2. The CDR3 sequence is 14 residues long. Germline lookup yields CDR1 LNHDA and CDR2 SQIVND (reference sequence). V lost 4 bases to trimming and J lost 3 bases; unmatched junction nucleotides: 3. CDR3: CASSTSGRVYEQYF. CDR3 DNA: TGTGCCAGTAGTACTAGCGGGAGAGTCTACGAGCAGTACTTC.

The V call is TRBV6-2 or TRBV6-3, the J call TRBJ2-1; 12 bases line up with TRBD2. This CDR3 region has 21 residues. V shed 0 bases, J shed 0 bases, and the junction held 12 bases outside the gene matches. CDR1 and CDR2 (germline): MNHEY, SVGEGT. The CDR3 nucleotides read TGTGCCAGCAGTTACTCTCGGACTAGCGGGAAAGTCCGGAGCTCCTACAATGAGCAGTTCTTC. Encoded protein: CASSYSRTSGKVRSSYNEQFF.

The chain carries TRBV4-2 and TRBJ2-2; a weak D match, TRBD2 (5 bases). V was shortened by 8 bases and J by 4 bases, with 14 bases between the two germline ends. CDR3 size: 14 residues. The germline CDR1 and CDR2 sequences are LGHNA and YNFKEQ. This CDR3 reads CASVGREGTGELFF. The CDR3 region has the DNA TGTGCCAGCGTCGGGCGAGAGGGCACCGGGGAGCTGTTTTTT.

This sequence joins TRBV27 and TRBJ2-1; TRBD2 might be the D (5 bases). This CDR3 spans 14 amino acids. V shed 7 bases and J shed 7 bases, with 17 bases lying between them. Germline V gene sequence: CDR1 MNHEY, CDR2 SMNVEV (reference sequence). The CDR3 spells CASTTREGGNEQFF. The CDR3, as DNA: TGTGCCAGCACCACTAGGGAAGGAGGAAATGAGCAGTTCTTC.

The V gene is TRBV2, the J gene TRBJ2-7; TRBD2 might be the D (7 bases). The CDR3 sequence is 15 residues long. Trimming shortened V by 7 bases and J by 2 bases, and 18 bases separated the two germline ends. The germline CDR1 and CDR2 sequences are SNHLY and FYNNEI. The CDR3 reads CASIGGPRDPYEQYF. The CDR3 DNA reads TGTGCCAGCATCGGGGGGCCAAGGGACCCCTACGAGCAGTACTTC.

The chain combines TRBV18 with TRBJ1-1; weak D call: TRBD1 (5 bases). Trimming cost V 0 bases and J 4 bases, with 15 bases left between them. Germline V gene lookup returns CDR1 KGHSH and CDR2 LQKENI. The CDR3 contains 16 residues. The CDR3 region is CASSPPRQGSGTEAFF. The CDR3 DNA sequence: TGTGCCAGCTCACCACCGCGGCAGGGTAGCGGCACTGAAGCTTTCTTT.

This clone was seen more than once but under ten times. The V call is TRBV28, the J call TRBJ2-7; weak D call: TRBD2 (6 bases). The CDR3 consists of 15 residues. The germline V gene encodes CDR1 MDHEN and CDR2 SYDVKM. Deletions cut 4 bases from V and 3 bases from J, with 16 bases between. CDR3 amino acids: CASSSPWGTHYEQYF. In DNA, the CDR3 is TGTGCCAGCAGTTCCCCCTGGGGGACTCACTACGAGCAGTACTTC.

This clone was detected only a few times. The chain uses TRBV5-1 and TRBJ2-7; 8 bases line up with TRBD2. Germline V gene data show CDR1 as SGHRS and CDR2 as YFSETQ. V gave up 4 bases and J gave up 2 bases; unmatched junction bases: 8. CDR3 length: 15 amino acids. Here the CDR3 reads CASSRGSGTTYEQYF. In nucleotides, the CDR3 is TGCGCCAGCAGCAGAGGTAGCGGGACGACCTACGAGCAGTACTTC.

The chain is built from TRBV27 and TRBJ2-1; D call uncertain. Trimming took 3 bases from V and 3 from J, leaving 9 bases between them. This CDR3 is 14 amino acids long. The germline V gene encodes CDR1 MNHEY and CDR2 SMNVEV (reference sequence). The CDR3 spells CASSLNVYYNEQFF. In nucleotides, the CDR3 is TGTGCCAGCAGTTTGAACGTCTACTACAATGAGCAGTTCTTC.

As DNA, the CDR3 is TGCGCCAGCAGCTTGCCGGCTAGCGGGAGAGGTGCCATATATACGCAGTATTTT. This codes for CASSLPASGRGAIYTQYF. The rearrangement uses TRBV5-1 and TRBJ2-3; TRBD2 matches at 10 bases. The CDR3 is made up of 18 amino acids. The germline CDR1 and CDR2 sequences are SGHRS and YFSETQ. V lost 1 base, J lost 7 bases, and 15 bases stayed unmatched. The entire variable domain, with the rest obtained from reference TRBV5-1 and TRBJ2-3, is as follows: KAGVTQTPRYLIKTRGQQVTLSCSPISGHRSVSWYQQTPGQGLQFLFEYFSETQRNKGNFPGRFSGRQFSNSRSEMNVSTLELGDSALYLCASSLPASGRGAIYTQYFGPGTRLTVL.

J is TRBJ2-1 and V is TRBV5-1; 13 nucleotides agree with TRBD2. In germline, CDR1 is SGHRS, CDR2 YFSETQ. The CDR3 extends over 18 amino acids. Trimming cost V 4 bases and J 6 bases; bases outside gene matches: 13. The CDR3 here is CASSPWTSGRTLSNEQFF. The CDR3 DNA follows: TGCGCCAGCAGCCCCTGGACTAGCGGGAGAACCCTTTCCAATGAGCAGTTCTTC.

This clone was picked up a small number of times. The J gene is TRBJ2-1, the V gene TRBV15, with 7 bases matching TRBD2. This CDR3 contains 15 residues. Germline V CDR1 and CDR2: LNHNV, YYDKDF (reference sequence). With 5 bases clipped from V and 7 bases from J, the junction kept 11 bases outside the gene matches. The CDR3 sequence is CATSAPSGGQNEQFF. CDR3 DNA: TGTGCCACCAGCGCCCCTAGCGGAGGTCAGAATGAGCAGTTCTTC.

The CDR3 protein is CASSQEYKLNTEAFF. Written as DNA, the CDR3 is TGTGCCAGCAGCCAAGAGTACAAGTTGAACACTGAAGCTTTCTTT. The rearrangement uses TRBV3-1 (or the pseudogene TRBV3-2) and TRBJ1-1; no firm D call. Germline CDR1 is LGHDT and CDR2 is YNNKEL (reference sequence). This CDR3 has 15 amino acids. The ends were cut back, 0 bases at V and 0 bases at J, with 8 bases in the middle.

The chain is built from TRBV7-2 and TRBJ1-1, with D possibly being TRBD1 (5 bases). Germline CDR1 reads SGHTA; CDR2 reads FQGNSA. V dropped 1 base and J dropped 5 bases, with 11 bases sitting between them. The CDR3 extends over 14 amino acids. The CDR3 DNA reads as TGTGCCAGCAGCTTAGATGGGGCTGCGACTGAAGCTTTCTTT. Protein sequence: CASSLDGAATEAFF.

The V gene is TRBV7-2, the J gene TRBJ2-1; the D gene is possibly TRBD1 (5 bases). The ends were cut back, 7 bases at V and 8 bases at J, with 18 bases in the middle. The CDR3 spans 14 residues. Per the germline V gene, CDR1 is SGHTA and CDR2 is FQGNSA. The CDR3 here is CASNWAPVGDEQFF. The CDR3 bases are TGTGCCAGCAACTGGGCCCCCGTAGGGGATGAGCAGTTCTTC.

This chain links TRBV19 with TRBJ2-5, with no clear D. CDR3 size: 12 residues. V lost 6 bases and J lost 0, with 5 bases in between. Per germline, CDR1 LNHDA and CDR2 SQIVND (reference sequence). For the CDR3, the DNA is TGTGCCAGTAGGGGCCACCAAGAGACCCAGTACTTC. Protein sequence: CASRGHQETQYF. The full variable domain, completed using reference TRBV19 and TRBJ2-5, is DGGITQSPKYLFRKEGQNVTLSCEQNLNHDAMYWYRQDPGQGLRLIYYSQIVNDFQKGDIAEGYSVSREKKESFPLTVTSAQKNPTAFYLCASRGHQETQYFGPGTRLLVL.

J is TRBJ2-7 and V is TRBV5-1; D is perhaps TRBD2 (5 bases). The length of the CDR3 is 15 residues. V was shortened by 2 bases and J by 2 bases, with 14 bases between the two germline ends. CDR1 and CDR2 (germline): SGHRS, YFSETQ. The chain's CDR3 is CASSFLSDSTYEQYF. The CDR3 region has the DNA TGCGCCAGCAGCTTTCTCTCGGACTCAACCTACGAGCAGTACTTC. Based on the CDR3 plus reference TRBV5-1 and TRBJ2-7, the full variable domain is KAGVTQTPRYLIKTRGQQVTLSCSPISGHRSVSWYQQTPGQGLQFLFEYFSETQRNKGNFPGRFSGRQFSNSRSEMNVSTLELGDSALYLCASSFLSDSTYEQYFGPGTRLTVT.

V and J are TRBV29-1 and TRBJ1-1, with D uncertain. From germline, CDR1 is SQVTM and CDR2 ANQGSEA. V was cut by 4 bases and J by 4 bases, with 7 bases left in between. The CDR3 totals 11 residues. CDR3 in amino acids: CSVAVFTEAFF. The CDR3 DNA reads as TGCAGCGTTGCAGTCTTCACTGAAGCTTTCTTT.

The chain carries TRBV7-8 and TRBJ2-1, with a tentative D call TRBD2 (6 bases). Trimming took off 1 base at V and 3 bases at J, with 13 bases between the two ends. The CDR3 sequence is 16 residues long. CDR1 is SGHVS and CDR2 is FQNEAQ in the germline V gene. CDR3 sequence (DNA): TGTGCCAGCAGCTTAGAGGGCGGGACGAACTACAATGAGCAGTTCTTC. It specifies CASSLEGGTNYNEQFF.

This clone was observed a handful of times. The chain has TRBV7-2 and TRBJ2-2, with D possibly being TRBD1 (6 bases). CDR1 and CDR2 from the germline V gene are SGHTA and FQGNSA. The V and J ends lost 4 bases and 1 base respectively, with 10 bases between them. The CDR3 spans 15 residues. CDR3 DNA sequence: TGTGCCAGCAGCTCCCGGACAGTGAACACCGGGGAGCTGTTTTTT. This sequence encodes CASSSRTVNTGELFF.

The chain uses TRBV7-2 and TRBJ2-5; TRBD2 agrees at 8 bases. J gave up 6 bases and V 6 bases, and 9 bases lay outside the gene matches. The germline CDR1 and CDR2 sequences are SGHTA and FQGNSA. This CDR3 is 14 amino acids long. CDR3 sequence reads: CASSFASGRQTQYF. CDR3 DNA: TGTGCCAGCAGTTTCGCCAGCGGGAGACAGACCCAGTACTTC.